These 25 T cell receptor beta chains share one sample of origin, sequenced in a study of blood T cell repertoires in COVID-19. Sequencing was performed with immunoSEQ multiplex PCR; in TCRdb, only in-frame clones are kept and a portion is missing. The sample lists some 100,000 clones; approximately 87% were seen once. Sequencing input: peripheral blood. These TCRs come from a woman in her sixties or seventies with acute or convalescent COVID-19.

The chain employs TRBV7-2 and TRBJ1-6, with D perhaps TRBD1 (6 bases). Germline V CDR1 and CDR2: SGHTA, FQGNSA. This CDR3 region has 13 residues. Trimming took off 8 bases at V and 7 bases at J, with 12 bases between the two ends. The CDR3 region is CASGGHQNSPLHF. CDR3 coding DNA: TGTGCCAGCGGGGGACACCAAAATTCACCCCTCCACTTT.

The chain is built from TRBV7-9 and TRBJ2-1; TRBD2 might be the D (6 bases). From germline, CDR1 is SEHNR and CDR2 FQNEAQ (reference sequence). V was pared by 3 bases and J by 6 bases, with 15 bases between. This CDR3 has 15 residues. Here the CDR3 reads CASSFPGLASNEQFF. CDR3 coding DNA: TGTGCCAGCAGCTTCCCGGGACTTGCTTCCAATGAGCAGTTCTTC.

The chain uses TRBV13 and TRBJ1-2; D is unclear. The CDR3 covers 13 residues. Germline V gene sequence: CDR1 PRHDT, CDR2 FYEKMQ (reference sequence). Trimming left V 4 bases short and J 7 bases short, with 13 bases between. CDR3 DNA: TGTGCCAGCAGCTCGGCGGGGTTGGGTGGCTACACCTTC. Its protein product is CASSSAGLGGYTF. The whole variable domain, filled in from reference TRBV13 and TRBJ1-2, reads AAGVIQSPRHLIKEKRETATLKCYPIPRHDTVYWYQQGPGQDPQFLISFYEKMQSDKGSIPDRFSAQQFSDYHSELNMSSLELGDSALYFCASSSAGLGGYTFGSGTRLTVV.

Turning to this clone: The same CDR3 arises from other DNA sequences in this sample as well. The gene calls are TRBV5-1 and TRBJ2-1, with TRBD2 matching over 10 bases. The CDR3 has 15 residues. CDR1 and CDR2 (germline): SGHRS, YFSETQ. Trimming at V came to 2 bases and at J to 3 bases, leaving 2 bases not matched to a gene. The DNA of the CDR3 is TGCGCCAGCAGCTTAGGACTAGCGGTCTACAATGAGCAGTTCTTC. Protein product: CASSLGLAVYNEQFF. Full variable domain (remainder filled in from reference TRBV5-1 and TRBJ2-1): KAGVTQTPRYLIKTRGQQVTLSCSPISGHRSVSWYQQTPGQGLQFLFEYFSETQRNKGNFPGRFSGRQFSNSRSEMNVSTLELGDSALYLCASSLGLAVYNEQFFGPGTRLTVL.

The CDR3 DNA follows: TGTGCCAGCGGGAATAGCGGGAGATCCGAGCAGTACTTC. This encodes CASGNSGRSEQYF. J is TRBJ2-7 and V is TRBV3-1 (or the pseudogene TRBV3-2); 9 nucleotides align to TRBD2. The germline gives CDR1 LGHDT, CDR2 YNNKEL (reference sequence). The CDR3 contains 13 residues. The trim removed 8 bases at V and 6 bases at J, leaving 8 bases unmatched.

J is TRBJ2-5 and V is TRBV2, with TRBD1 as a possible D gene (6 bases). The germline V gene encodes CDR1 SNHLY and CDR2 FYNNEI. The CDR3 spans 15 residues. The V end lost 6 bases, the J end lost 5 bases, and 19 bases lay between the germline ends. This CDR3 is CASRATGIGGETQYF. CDR3 bases: TGTGCCAGCAGGGCTACAGGGATTGGGGGCGAGACCCAGTACTTC.

This chain links TRBV28 with TRBJ2-5; D is ambiguous. V was shortened by 2 bases and J by 5 bases, with 6 bases between the two germline ends. CDR1 is MDHEN and CDR2 is SYDVKM in the germline V gene. This CDR3 contains 12 residues. This chain's CDR3 is CASSLRSETQYF. For the CDR3, the DNA is TGTGCCAGCAGTTTACGAAGCGAGACCCAGTACTTC.

This clone was found once. The V and J genes are TRBV28 and TRBJ2-1; D call uncertain. V lost 6 bases and J lost 5, with 5 bases in between. The V gene's germline CDR1 is MDHEN and CDR2 SYDVKM. CDR3 size: 11 residues. The CDR3 nucleotides are TGTGCCAGCAGGTATAACAATGAGCAGTTCTTC. This encodes CASRYNNEQFF.

The DNA of the CDR3 is TGCGCCAGCAGCTCCGGGACAACAGATACGCAGTATTTT. It encodes CASSSGTTDTQYF. The chain links TRBV4-1 to TRBJ2-3, with D perhaps matching TRBD1 (6 bases). Germline CDR1 reads MGHRA; CDR2 reads YSYEKL. V was cut by 5 bases and J by 3 bases, with 9 bases left in between. The CDR3 totals 13 residues.

This chain links TRBV2 with TRBJ2-1; D is uncertain. Trimming cost V 7 bases and J 9 bases, with 16 bases left between them. Per the germline V gene, CDR1 is SNHLY and CDR2 is FYNNEI. The CDR3 has 13 amino acids. The chain's CDR3 is CASIKAVVGEQFF. DNA for the CDR3: TGTGCCAGCATTAAAGCAGTAGTCGGTGAGCAGTTCTTC.

This clone was counted between two and nine times. This chain connects TRBV30 to TRBJ1-6; maybe TRBD1 (5 bases). Germline V gene data show CDR1 as GTSNPN and CDR2 as SVGIG (reference sequence). With 0 bases removed from V and 9 bases from J, the gap between germline ends came to 12 bases. The CDR3 consists of 14 residues. The CDR3 spells CAWSVGTGLSPLHF. The CDR3 bases are TGTGCCTGGAGTGTGGGGACGGGACTTTCACCCCTCCACTTT.

This chain links TRBV2 with TRBJ1-2; D is unclear. This CDR3 is 13 amino acids long. V was pared by 3 bases and J by 8 bases, with 13 bases between. Germline V gives CDR1 SNHLY, CDR2 FYNNEI. As DNA, the CDR3 is TGTGCCAGCAGTGAGGGGAGAGAGGGCGGCTACACCTTC. This codes for CASSEGREGGYTF.

The CDR3 region has the DNA TGTGCCAGCAGTCAGGGTGTCCTGGCAGGGGAGCTGTTTTTT. Encoded protein: CASSQGVLAGELFF. The chain couples TRBV6-4 to TRBJ2-2; tentatively, D is TRBD1 (5 bases). V shed 5 bases and J shed 8 bases, with 15 bases lying between them. From germline, CDR1 is MRHNA and CDR2 SNTAGT. The CDR3 covers 14 residues.

Written as DNA, the CDR3 is TGTGCCATCAGTCCAACAGCGGGGGGCTACGAGCAGTACTTC. It encodes CAISPTAGGYEQYF. This rearrangement joins TRBV10-3 to TRBJ2-7; 9 bases map to TRBD2. The CDR3 is 14 amino acids. Losses at the gene ends were 5 bases for V and 3 bases for J; bases not matched to a gene: 5. Looked up from germline, CDR1 is ENHRY and CDR2 is SYGVKD.

The V call is TRBV19, the J call TRBJ2-3, with 12 bases aligning to TRBD2. The CDR3 is made up of 17 amino acids. CDR1 is LNHDA and CDR2 is SQIVND in the germline V gene (reference sequence). Unmatched junction bases numbered 4, after V lost 1 base and J lost 2 bases. The CDR3 sequence: CASSIGGLAGSTDTQYF. CDR3 nucleotide sequence: TGTGCCAGTAGTATAGGTGGACTAGCGGGATCCACAGATACGCAGTATTTT.

The chain carries TRBV5-1 and TRBJ1-2; 9 bases match TRBD1. The CDR3 length is 14 residues. CDR1 and CDR2 from the germline V gene are SGHRS and YFSETQ. Trimming at V came to 0 bases and at J to 7 bases, leaving 4 bases not matched to a gene. For the CDR3, the DNA is TGCGCCAGCAGCTTGGGACAGGGGGTTCTTGGCTACACCTTC. Encoded protein: CASSLGQGVLGYTF.

This clone showed up just a few times. The chain recombines TRBV7-8 with TRBJ1-4; TRBD1 agrees at 8 bases. Germline assignment: CDR1 SGHVS and CDR2 FQNEAQ. The CDR3 length is 15 residues. V gave up 1 base and J gave up 6 bases; unmatched junction bases: 4. The CDR3 sequence: CASSLDGTGYEKLFF. CDR3 coding DNA: TGTGCCAGCAGCTTAGATGGGACAGGATATGAAAAACTGTTTTTT.

This clone turned up a few times. The CDR3 DNA reads as TGTGCCAGCAGCACTAGAGGGGGCGGAACTGAAGCTTTCTTT. It codes for CASSTRGGGTEAFF. The V gene is TRBV7-6, the J gene TRBJ1-1, with 7 bases fitting TRBD1. Germline loops: CDR1 SGHVS, CDR2 FNYEAQ. With V trimmed by 5 bases and J by 5 bases, 8 bases remained unmatched. The CDR3 sequence is 14 residues long.

The genes are TRBV28 and TRBJ2-7, with TRBD2 identical over 11 bases. The CDR3 runs 16 residues. Germline CDR1 reads MDHEN; CDR2 reads SYDVKM. J lost 4 bases, V lost 1 base, and 6 bases had no gene match. The CDR3, as DNA: TGTGCCAGCAGTTTATATCGACTAGCGGGAACATACGAGCAGTACTTC. It encodes CASSLYRLAGTYEQYF.

V usage is TRBV5-1 and J usage is TRBJ2-3, with D tentatively TRBD1 (5 bases). The germline gives CDR1 SGHRS, CDR2 YFSETQ. Deletions cut 0 bases from V and 10 bases from J, with 9 bases between. The CDR3 spans 12 residues. Here the CDR3 DNA reads TGCGCCAGCAGCTTGGAGGGGCATCCGCAGTATTTT. Translated, it gives CASSLEGHPQYF.

The chain has TRBV11-2 and TRBJ2-5, with TRBD1 as a possible D gene (5 bases). From germline, CDR1 is SGHAT and CDR2 FQNNGV. The V gene lost 1 base and the J gene lost 4 bases, with 7 bases spanning the gap. This CDR3 region has 13 residues. In nucleotides, the CDR3 is TGTGCCAGCAGCTTAGGGACATCAGAGACCCAGTACTTC. Amino acid sequence: CASSLGTSETQYF.

CDR3 DNA: TGTGCCAGCAGTCACATAGCGGGAGGGCACAATGAGCAGTTCTTC. This sequence encodes CASSHIAGGHNEQFF. The chain combines TRBV6-2 or TRBV6-3 with TRBJ2-1, with 11 bases lining up with TRBD2. This CDR3 has 15 amino acids. V was pared by 5 bases and J by 5 bases, with 5 bases of the junction left unmatched. CDR1 and CDR2 (germline): MNHEY, SVGEGT.

The V gene is TRBV27, the J gene TRBJ2-7; D not resolved. The germline V gene has CDR1 MNHEY and CDR2 SMNVEV (reference sequence). V was trimmed by 4 bases and J by 0 bases, leaving 13 bases between them. CDR3 size: 15 residues. The DNA of the CDR3 is TGTGCCAGCAGTTCCCTCTCGGGTGACTCCTACGAGCAGTACTTC. Encoded protein: CASSSLSGDSYEQYF.

The V and J genes are TRBV7-3 and TRBJ2-7; TRBD2 is a possible D gene (6 bases). Germline V gives CDR1 SGHTA, CDR2 FQGTGA. Trimming shortened V by 5 bases and J by 3 bases, and 11 bases separated the two germline ends. CDR3 length: 13 amino acids. CDR3 protein: CASSPGSIYEQYF. The CDR3 DNA follows: TGTGCCAGCAGCCCCGGGAGCATCTACGAGCAGTACTTC.

The chain is built from TRBV9 and TRBJ2-2, with a weak D call TRBD2 (5 bases). V was shortened by 0 bases and J by 5 bases, with 5 bases between the two germline ends. Looked up from germline, CDR1 is SGDLS and CDR2 is YYNGEE. The CDR3 extends over 13 amino acids. CDR3 nucleotides: TGTGCCAGCAGCGTAGGGGAGACCGGGGAGCTGTTTTTT. Translation: CASSVGETGELFF.